Reported below is one T cell receptor beta chain. Its antigen is currently unknown. The repertoire was sequenced with immunoSEQ multiplex PCR; TCRdb's copy has only in-frame clones and lacks some. The data contain fewer than 250,000 clones, roughly 89% of them singletons. From germline, CDR1 is GTSNPN and CDR2 SVGIG (reference sequence). The length of the CDR3 is 10 residues. V shed 5 bases and J shed 8 bases, with 6 bases lying between them. This sample stems from a study of cytomegalovirus exposure and HLA in healthy donors. Study-wide results and limits: Cytomegalovirus-associated status was assigned to about 180 TCR beta chains. According to a subsequent analysis, TCR clusters identified in the first cohort showed a tendency to co-occur across the 120 validation repertoires.

The donors were in the approximately 130-subject validation cohort, distinct from the approximately 670-subject first cohort. This chain joins TRBV30 and TRBJ1-4; D is ambiguous. The sample consisted of PBMCs. This sequence originates from a man aged 18 to 30 in good health and CMV-seronegative. In DNA, the CDR3 is TGTGCCTGGGAGGGCGAAAAACTGTTTTTT. This translates into CAWEGEKLFF.